Below are 26 T cell receptor beta chains sequenced from a single sample in a study of T-cell memory formation after mild COVID-19. TCRdb reanalysed the 5' RACE reads using MiXCR and keeps one entry per CDR3 protein. This sample has about 320,000 distinct CDR3 sequences, with roughly an eighth found just once. Material: PBMCs or a T cell subset sorted from them (not recorded which). The receptors stem from a man younger than 35 who had mild COVID-19 (a few samples of this study predate the infection). Cell type and time point are not known.

This clonotype was counted only a few times. This CDR3 is CASSRTSGGGVAFF. CDR3 bases: TGTGCCAGCAGCCGTACTAGCGGGGGGGGGGTTGCGTTCTTC. The chain carries TRBV6-5 and TRBJ2-1; 13 nucleotides agree with TRBD2. Trimming took 6 bases from V and 15 from J; bases not matched to a gene: 11. Germline CDR1 reads MNHEY; CDR2 reads SVGAGI. The CDR3 length is 14 residues.

The chain combines TRBV27 with TRBJ1-2; D is undetermined. The CDR3 contains 13 residues. Germline V CDR1 and CDR2: MNHEY, SMNVEV (reference sequence). The V and J ends lost 2 bases and 7 bases respectively, with 11 bases between them. CDR3 loop: CASSLNPDRGYTF. CDR3 coding DNA: TGTGCCAGCAGTTTAAACCCGGACCGTGGCTACACCTTC.

This clonotype turned up a few times. The V gene is TRBV4-1, the J gene TRBJ1-2, with D unresolved. The CDR3 loop spans 15 amino acids. Trimming removed 2 bases from V and 0 bases from J, with 10 bases in between. Germline V CDR1 and CDR2: MGHRA, YSYEKL. Here the CDR3 DNA reads TGCGCCAGCAGCCAACAGACACGGGCTAACTATGGCTACACCTTC. This gives the protein CASSQQTRANYGYTF.

This clonotype appeared a few times. The V call is TRBV10-3, the J call TRBJ1-4; D gene uncertain. V was cut by 6 bases and J by 3 bases, with 8 bases left in between. The germline CDR1 and CDR2 sequences are ENHRY and SYGVKD. The CDR3 runs to 13 residues. CDR3 coding DNA: TGTGCCATCAGAAGGGCATCTAATGAAAAACTGTTTTTT. It is translated as CAIRRASNEKLFF.

V usage is TRBV5-1 and J usage is TRBJ2-1; 7 nucleotides agree with TRBD1. CDR1 SGHRS and CDR2 YFSETQ come from the germline V gene. CDR3 length: 14 amino acids. Trimming took 4 bases from V and 6 from J; bases not matched to a gene: 7. The chain's CDR3 is CASSAQTGFNEQFF. The CDR3 DNA is TGCGCCAGCAGCGCGCAGACAGGGTTCAATGAGCAGTTCTTC. The full variable domain, completed using reference TRBV5-1 and TRBJ2-1, is KAGVTQTPRYLIKTRGQQVTLSCSPISGHRSVSWYQQTPGQGLQFLFEYFSETQRNKGNFPGRFSGRQFSNSRSEMNVSTLELGDSALYLCASSAQTGFNEQFFGPGTRLTVL.

This clonotype appeared a few times. The chain is built from TRBV4-3 and TRBJ2-7; D may correspond to TRBD1 or TRBD2 (6 bases each). Germline CDR1 reads LGHNA; CDR2 reads YSLEER. The ends were cut back, 0 bases at V and 4 bases at J, with 10 bases in the middle. The CDR3 is 14 residues long. The CDR3 region has the DNA TGCGCCAGCAGCCAAGATCAGGGGAGGTACGAGCAGTACTTC. Protein sequence: CASSQDQGRYEQYF.

There are a few counts of this clonotype. The rearrangement links TRBV24-1 to TRBJ2-2; possibly TRBD2 for D (5 bases). The CDR3 has 17 residues. Trimming pared 9 bases from V and 4 bases from J, leaving 23 bases between. Germline CDR1 reads KGHDR; CDR2 reads SFDVKD. The DNA of the CDR3 is TGTGCCACCTCTGCAAGGGAGATTTCACCTAGCACCGGGGAGCTGTTTTTT. Its protein is CATSAREISPSTGELFF.

This clonotype came up a few times. The rearrangement links TRBV2 to TRBJ2-3, with D unclear. From germline, CDR1 is SNHLY and CDR2 FYNNEI. There are 16 residues in the CDR3. V was pared by 6 bases and J by 1 base, with 17 bases between. The CDR3 DNA reads TGTGCCAGCAGGGCTCTGGCGGAGACCCGCACAGATACGCAGTATTTT. Protein sequence: CASRALAETRTDTQYF.

This clonotype turned up a few times. This rearrangement joins TRBV7-3 to TRBJ1-2, with D possibly matching TRBD1 (6 bases). CDR1 is SGHTA, CDR2 FQGTGA, per germline. Trimming removed 5 bases from V and 8 bases from J, with 21 bases in between. CDR3 length: 15 amino acids. DNA for the CDR3: TGTGCCAGCAGCCGGGGGGCGGCCCGCCTGGAGGGCTACACCTTC. This encodes CASSRGAARLEGYTF.

This clonotype was seen more than once but under ten times. The chain links TRBV12-3 or TRBV12-4 to TRBJ1-3; D call uncertain. CDR3 length: 14 amino acids. With 3 bases removed from V and 3 bases from J, the gap between germline ends came to 9 bases. The CDR3: CASSLRVFGNTIYF. The CDR3 bases are TGTGCCAGCAGTTTGCGGGTCTTTGGAAACACCATATATTTT.

The chain uses TRBV20-1 and TRBJ2-3; 7 nucleotides agree with TRBD1. Unmatched junction bases numbered 17, after V lost 8 bases and J lost 6 bases. This CDR3 is 15 amino acids long. Germline V gives CDR1 DFQATT, CDR2 SNEGSKA (reference sequence). The CDR3, as DNA: TGCAGTCTGGGTAGAGGACAGGTACCTGGGGATACGCAGTATTTT. This translates into CSLGRGQVPGDTQYF.

The chain carries TRBV12-3 or TRBV12-4 and TRBJ2-5; 11 bases map to TRBD1. The CDR3 is made up of 14 amino acids. Trimming took 4 bases from V and 4 from J; bases not matched to a gene: 2. This chain's CDR3 is CASSWGTGGETQYF. As DNA, the CDR3 is TGTGCCAGCAGTTGGGGGACAGGGGGAGAGACCCAGTACTTC.

Only a few counts were recorded for this clonotype. This sequence joins TRBV5-1 and TRBJ2-1, with 7 nucleotides matching TRBD1. The length of the CDR3 is 14 residues. The germline V gene encodes CDR1 SGHRS and CDR2 YFSETQ. V shed 0 bases and J 9 bases; nucleotides not matched to a gene: 6. The CDR3: CASSLAGGGAEQFF. In DNA, the CDR3 is TGCGCCAGCAGCTTGGCAGGGGGTGGGGCTGAGCAGTTCTTC.

This clonotype was counted a few times. This chain connects TRBV20-1 to TRBJ2-1, with D perhaps given as TRBD1 or TRBD2 (5 bases each). Germline V gene lookup returns CDR1 DFQATT and CDR2 SNEGSKA (reference sequence). This CDR3 is 16 amino acids long. V dropped 6 bases and J dropped 3 bases, with 21 bases sitting between them. CDR3 bases: TGCAGTGCCCAGATTCGGGGCTACCTAGTCTACAATGAGCAGTTCTTC. Protein sequence: CSAQIRGYLVYNEQFF.

This clonotype turned up a few times. V is TRBV3-1 and J is TRBJ2-1, with 8 bases matching TRBD1. Per germline, CDR1 LGHDT and CDR2 YNNKEL (reference sequence). Trimming at V came to 4 bases and at J to 9 bases, leaving 8 bases not matched to a gene. The CDR3 covers 14 residues. The CDR3 region has the DNA TGTGCCAGCAGCCCTTCTCAGGGGGCCCGTGAGCAGTTCTTC. Amino acid sequence: CASSPSQGAREQFF.

This clonotype occurred a few times. V usage is TRBV20-1 and J usage is TRBJ2-5; 8 nucleotides match TRBD1. The CDR3 contains 16 residues. In germline, CDR1 is DFQATT, CDR2 SNEGSKA (reference sequence). The J segment lost 2 bases and the V segment lost 0 bases, leaving 8 bases of the junction unmatched. CDR3: CSARDQGALFQETQYF. CDR3 nucleotide sequence: TGCAGTGCTAGAGACCAGGGGGCCCTTTTTCAAGAGACCCAGTACTTC.

This chain connects TRBV5-5 to TRBJ1-1; D unclear. The CDR3 is 15 amino acids. Germline loops: CDR1 SGHKS, CDR2 YYEKEE (reference sequence). The V gene lost 1 base and the J gene lost 3 bases, with 13 bases spanning the gap. CDR3 residues: CASSLYPAGDTEAFF. CDR3 bases: TGTGCCAGCAGCTTGTATCCTGCGGGCGACACTGAAGCTTTCTTT.

The V and J genes are TRBV20-1 and TRBJ1-4; 9 nucleotides agree with TRBD1. Germline-derived CDR1 and CDR2 are DFQATT and SNEGSKA (reference sequence). V shed 6 bases and J 8 bases; nucleotides not matched to a gene: 16. This CDR3 has 16 residues. CDR3 sequence reads: CSASRTGVGRDEKLFF. The CDR3 DNA is TGCAGTGCGAGTAGGACAGGGGTGGGAAGGGACGAAAAACTGTTTTTT.

CDR3 DNA: TGTGCCAGCAGTCCATTAAGGCTGGGAGGCACTGAAGCTTTCTTT. It codes for CASSPLRLGGTEAFF. This chain joins TRBV7-9 and TRBJ1-1; the D is unclear. V lost 6 bases to trimming and J lost 4 bases, with 18 bases between them. CDR3 length: 15 residues. From germline, CDR1 is SEHNR and CDR2 FQNEAQ (reference sequence).

A note on this clonotype: One end of the junction varies from germline; a read error may be responsible. The chain carries TRBV2 and TRBJ2-2, with TRBD2 matching 12 bases. The germline V gene has CDR1 SNHLY and CDR2 FYNNEI. CDR3 length equals 15 residues. CDR3 bases: TGTTCCAGCACCTTGACTAGCGGGGGTGCCGGGGAGCTGTTTTTT. It yields the protein CSSTLTSGGAGELFF.

The chain joins TRBV6-2 or TRBV6-3 to TRBJ1-5, with D possibly being TRBD1 (5 bases). The CDR3 sequence is 13 residues long. Germline V gene lookup returns CDR1 MNHEY and CDR2 SVGEGT. The V and J ends lost 5 bases and 7 bases respectively, with 12 bases between them. DNA of the CDR3: TGTGCCAGCAGTGGACACAGAAGGCAGCCCCAGCATTTT. Amino acid sequence: CASSGHRRQPQHF.

This chain uses TRBV9 with TRBJ2-3, with D tentatively TRBD1 (6 bases). V lost 4 bases to trimming and J lost 3 bases, with 15 bases between them. The CDR3 spans 15 residues. Germline assignment: CDR1 SGDLS and CDR2 YYNGEE. The CDR3 loop reads CASSTEGEWTDTQYF. The CDR3 DNA reads TGTGCCAGCAGCACCGAGGGGGAATGGACAGATACGCAGTATTTT.

This chain uses TRBV27 with TRBJ2-7; 11 bases are a match to TRBD1. The V segment lost 6 bases and the J segment 4 bases; nucleotides outside the gene matches: 5. CDR1 is MNHEY, CDR2 SMNVEV, per germline (reference sequence). The CDR3 sequence is 14 residues long. The CDR3 protein is CASSRTGGEYEQYF. The CDR3 coding sequence is TGTGCCAGCAGCCGGACAGGGGGCGAATACGAGCAGTACTTC.

J is TRBJ2-3 and V is TRBV6-5, with D tentatively TRBD1 or TRBD2 (5 bases each). Germline CDR1 is MNHEY and CDR2 is SVGAGI. V lost 5 bases, J lost 3 bases, and 24 bases lay in between. The CDR3 contains 18 residues. The CDR3 is CASSPHLGRGHGTDTQYF. CDR3 bases: TGTGCCAGCAGTCCCCACCTGGGACGCGGCCATGGGACAGATACGCAGTATTTT.

This clonotype occurred many times. J is TRBJ2-1 and V is TRBV4-2; the D call may be TRBD1 or TRBD2 (6 bases each). The V gene's germline CDR1 is LGHNA and CDR2 YNFKEQ. V was clipped by 0 bases and J by 4 bases, with 13 bases between them. There are 16 residues in the CDR3. The CDR3 coding sequence is TGTGCCAGCAGCCAAGATCCGGGGGCAGGGTACAATGAGCAGTTCTTC. It specifies CASSQDPGAGYNEQFF.

V is TRBV12-3 or TRBV12-4 and J is TRBJ2-7, with 7 bases that match TRBD2. This CDR3 spans 13 amino acids. After removal of 2 bases from V and 4 bases from J, the junction contained 2 bases not matched to a gene. The CDR3 sequence is CASSLRGVYEQYV. CDR3 nucleotide sequence: TGTGCCAGCAGTTTACGGGGGGTTTACGAGCAGTACGTC.